Reported below is one T cell receptor beta chain. The sample is drawn from a study of CD8 T cells in Susac syndrome. Reverse transcription of about 0.45 to 1 ug RNA was performed with random hexamers. Amplification of TCR beta CDR3 was carried out by immunoSEQ multiplex PCR, which covered 54 Vbeta and 13 Jbeta segments. TCRdb recomputed calls from the immunoSEQ multiplex PCR reads with MiXCR, one row per CDR3 protein. The profile covers roughly 200,000 distinct CDR3 sequences, with just under 95% appearing a single time and around 0.08% taken by the ten largest. The sequenced target, TCR beta, came from blood CD8+ and CD4+ T cells. The sequenced sample was CD4+ T cells from PBMCs. The TCR sequence derives from a human donor with multiple sclerosis.

The CDR3 sequence: CASSWGQGEDGELFF. The CDR3 nucleotides read TGTGCCAGCAGCTGGGGACAGGGCGAGGACGGGGAGCTGTTTTTT. This rearrangement joins TRBV4-2 to TRBJ2-2, with 9 bases matching TRBD1. The CDR3 contains 15 residues. Germline CDR1 is LGHNA and CDR2 is YNFKEQ. The J segment lost 7 bases and the V segment lost 5 bases, leaving 8 bases of the junction unmatched.